Here is one T cell receptor (beta chain) with its context. This record belongs to a study of spatial heterogeneity in lung cancer. Regarding time point: sample taken at primary tumor resection. Tumor, nontumor lung or frozen PBMC supplied whole RNA, sequenced without sorting. Donors were around 70 untreated early-stage non-small cell lung cancer patients. The presence of a unique molecular identifier marked each TCR cDNA molecule. MiXCR, run by TCRdb on the 5' RACE reads, gives a single entry per CDR3 protein. The sample has about 92,000 distinct CDR3 sequences; about an eighth are singletons. This CDR3 comprises 17 residues. Germline loops: CDR1 SGHDT, CDR2 YYEEEE. V was clipped by 0 bases and J by 0 bases, with 12 bases between them.

This specimen consisted of PBMCs, obtained at surgery. The genes are TRBV5-6 and TRBJ1-4; D might be TRBD1 (6 bases). The TCR sequence derives from a male donor with early-stage non-small cell lung cancer. CDR3 coding DNA: TGTGCCAGCAGCTTGGACCCAGGGGTTGCAACTAATGAAAAACTGTTTTTT. This sequence encodes CASSLDPGVATNEKLFF. Full variable domain (rest looked up from reference TRBV5-6 and TRBJ1-4): DAGVTQSPTHLIKTRGQQVTLRCSPKSGHDTVSWYQQALGQGPQFIFQYYEEEERQRGNFPDRFSGHQFPNYSSELNVNALLLGDSALYLCASSLDPGVATNEKLFFGSGTQLSVL.